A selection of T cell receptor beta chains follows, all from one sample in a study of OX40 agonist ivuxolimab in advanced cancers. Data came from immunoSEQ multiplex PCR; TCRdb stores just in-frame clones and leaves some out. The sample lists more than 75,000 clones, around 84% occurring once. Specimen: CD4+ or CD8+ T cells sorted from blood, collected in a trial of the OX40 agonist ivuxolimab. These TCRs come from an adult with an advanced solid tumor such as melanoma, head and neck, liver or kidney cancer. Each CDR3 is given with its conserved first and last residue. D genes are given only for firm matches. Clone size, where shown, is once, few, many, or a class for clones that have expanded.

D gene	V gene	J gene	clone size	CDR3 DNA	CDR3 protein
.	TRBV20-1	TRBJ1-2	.	TGCAGTACAAACAACTATGGCTACACCTTC	CSTNNYGYTF
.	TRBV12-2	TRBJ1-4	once	TGTGCAAGGGGGGATAAACTGTTTTTT	CARGDKLFF
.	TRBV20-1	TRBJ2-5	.	TGCAGTGCTAGAACAGGGGAGACCCAGTACTTC	CSARTGETQYF
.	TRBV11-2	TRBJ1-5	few	TGTGCCAGCAGCTTACGGGTAGGTCAGCCCCAGCATTTT	CASSLRVGQPQHF
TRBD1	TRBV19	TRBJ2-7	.	TGTGCCAGTAGTATTGGGAGCGGGACAGGGGGGATCTACGAGCAGTACTTC	CASSIGSGTGGIYEQYF
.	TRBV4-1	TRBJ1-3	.	TGCGCCAGCAGCCAAGTCTCAGGGGCTTATAGGAACACCATATATTTT	CASSQVSGAYRNTIYF
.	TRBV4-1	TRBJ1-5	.	TGCGCCAGCAGCCCTCTCCTGATGGCAGGCCCCAATCAGCCCCAGCATTTT	CASSPLLMAGPNQPQHF
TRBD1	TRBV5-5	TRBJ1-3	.	TGTGCCAGCAGCTTCGATCAGGGGGCTGGAAACACCATATATTTT	CASSFDQGAGNTIYF
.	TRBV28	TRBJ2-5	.	TGTGCCAGCAGTTTTCTTTATACTAGTTCTGACCAAGAGACCCAGTACTTC	CASSFLYTSSDQETQYF
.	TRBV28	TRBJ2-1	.	TGTGCCAGCAATGGGGGGTCTTCTTACAATGAGCAGTTCTTC	CASNGGSSYNEQFF
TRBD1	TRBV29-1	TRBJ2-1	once	TGCAGCGTTGAAGGCCCCTCCGGGGGACAGGGTATCGATGAGCAGTTCTTC	CSVEGPSGGQGIDEQFF
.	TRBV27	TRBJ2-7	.	TGTGCCAGCAGTCTAGGGCGGTCCTACGAGCAGTACTTC	CASSLGRSYEQYF
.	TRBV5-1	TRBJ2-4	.	TGCGCCAGCAGCTCCATTAGTGAGACCAAAAACATTCAGTACTTC	CASSSISETKNIQYF
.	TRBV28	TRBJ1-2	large	TGTGCCAGCAGTTTTTACAGGGCCTATGGCTACACCTTC	CASSFYRAYGYTF
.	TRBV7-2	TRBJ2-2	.	TGTGCCAGCAGCCCTGACAGGACATCACCCGGGGAGCTGTTTTTT	CASSPDRTSPGELFF
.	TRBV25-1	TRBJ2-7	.	TGTGCCAGGCCGATCGGACGGACCAAAAACTCCTACGAGCAGTACTTC	CARPIGRTKNSYEQYF
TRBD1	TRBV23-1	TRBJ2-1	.	TGCGCCAGCAACTACCCGGGACAGGGTAGAGCGTGTTCCTACAATGAGCAGTTCTTC	CASNYPGQGRACSYNEQFF
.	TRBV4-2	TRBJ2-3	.	TGTGCCAGCAGCCAAGTAAACACAGATACGCAGTATTTT	CASSQVNTDTQYF
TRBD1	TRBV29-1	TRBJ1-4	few	TGCAGCGTTGACAGTCCAGGGGGCGGTGAAAAACTGTTTTTT	CSVDSPGGGEKLFF
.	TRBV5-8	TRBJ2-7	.	TGTGCCAGCAGCTTGGGACTAACAGGGACCTACGAGCAGTACTTC	CASSLGLTGTYEQYF
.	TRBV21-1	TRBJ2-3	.	TGTGCCAGCAGCCACAGCCTGCCCCCAGATACGCAGTATTTT	CASSHSLPPDTQYF
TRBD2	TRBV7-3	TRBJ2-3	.	TGTGCCAGCAGCCCTCTAGCGGGGATCGGCACAGATACGCAGTATTTT	CASSPLAGIGTDTQYF
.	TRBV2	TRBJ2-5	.	TGTGCCAGCAGTGGCAGGAATGGGGAGACCCAGTACTTC	CASSGRNGETQYF
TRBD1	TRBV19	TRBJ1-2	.	TGTGCCAGTAGATGGGGCCCGGGACAGGGGTCTTCGAGAGGCTACACCTTC	CASRWGPGQGSSRGYTF
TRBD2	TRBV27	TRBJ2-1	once	TGTGCCAGCAGTACCTCGGGACTAGCGGGAGGGGCCTACAATGAGCAGTTCTTC	CASSTSGLAGGAYNEQFF
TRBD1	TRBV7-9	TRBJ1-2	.	TGTGCCAGCAGCGCCTACCGACAGGGAGCGGAAGGCTACACCTTC	CASSAYRQGAEGYTF
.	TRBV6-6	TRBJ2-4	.	TGTGCCAGCAGCTCTGCAGAAGCCAAAAACATTCAGTACTTC	CASSSAEAKNIQYF
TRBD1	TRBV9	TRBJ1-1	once	TGTGCCAGCAGCCCTCGGACAGGGGGGTTGAACACTGAAGCTTTCTTT	CASSPRTGGLNTEAFF
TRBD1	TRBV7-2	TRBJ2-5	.	TGTGCCAGCAGACCCCGACAGGGGCTGAAGACCCAGTACTTC	CASRPRQGLKTQYF
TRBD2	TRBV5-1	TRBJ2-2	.	TGCGCCAGCAGCTTGGTGGTCGGGGGGACCGGGGAGCTGTTTTTT	CASSLVVGGTGELFF
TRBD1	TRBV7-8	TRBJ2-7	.	TGTGCCAGCAGCCCCTGGACAGGAAGCTCCTACGAGCAGTACTTC	CASSPWTGSSYEQYF